The 11 T cell receptor beta chains below come from one sample, sequenced in a study of OX40 agonist ivuxolimab in advanced cancers. Here immunoSEQ multiplex PCR was the method, and the copy in TCRdb shows in-frame clones only, minus some. There are 70,000 to 90,000 clones in the sample; about 87% occur only once, and 6.5% to 8.5% lies in the top ten. The sample here was CD4+ or CD8+ T cells sorted from blood, taken in a trial of the OX40 agonist ivuxolimab. The receptors derive from an adult with an advanced solid tumor such as melanoma, head and neck, liver or kidney cancer.

The V and J genes are TRBV15 and TRBJ1-1, with 9 bases aligning to TRBD1. CDR1 is LNHNV and CDR2 is YYDKDF in the germline V gene (reference sequence). This CDR3 has 17 amino acids. V lost 6 bases and J lost 0; bases outside the gene matches: 11. The DNA of the CDR3 is TGTGCCACCAGTTCCTGGCACAGGGGGCTCATGAACACTGAAGCTTTCTTT. Encoded protein: CATSSWHRGLMNTEAFF. The entire variable domain, with the rest obtained from reference TRBV15 and TRBJ1-1, is as follows: DAMVIQNPRYQVTQFGKPVTLSCSQTLNHNVMYWYQQKSSQAPKLLFHYYDKDFNNEADTPDNFQSRRPNTSFCFLDIRSPGLGDTAMYLCATSSWHRGLMNTEAFFGQGTRLTVV.

The rearrangement uses TRBV7-2 and TRBJ2-3, with 7 bases lining up with TRBD2. V dropped 1 base and J dropped 5; count of bases not matched to a gene: 6. Germline lookup yields CDR1 SGHTA and CDR2 FQGNSA. CDR3 length: 15 residues. The CDR3 sequence: CASSLGGGRIDTQYF. As DNA, the CDR3 is TGTGCCAGCAGCTTAGGAGGCGGGAGAATAGATACGCAGTATTTT.

The genes are TRBV2 and TRBJ2-3, with 11 positions matching TRBD2. Germline trimming cut 6 bases from V and 5 bases from J; bases unmatched to any gene: 7. Germline V gives CDR1 SNHLY, CDR2 FYNNEI. The CDR3 spans 15 residues. CDR3 in amino acids: CASSRTSGSGDTQYF. The CDR3 DNA follows: TGTGCCAGCAGCCGAACTAGCGGGAGTGGAGATACGCAGTATTTT.

This chain connects TRBV7-9 to TRBJ2-1; D is unresolved. The V and J ends lost 4 bases and 9 bases respectively, with 16 bases between them. Per germline, CDR1 SEHNR and CDR2 FQNEAQ (reference sequence). This CDR3 comprises 14 residues. CDR3 nucleotide sequence: TGTGCCAGCAGCTGGAGTACGATTAGGGTTGAGCAGTTCTTC. This gives the protein CASSWSTIRVEQFF. Drawing the rest from reference TRBV7-9 and TRBJ2-1, the complete variable domain is DTGVSQNPRHKITKRGQNVTFRCDPISEHNRLYWYRQTLGQGPEFLTYFQNEAQLEKSRLLSDRFSAERPKGSFSTLEIQRTEQGDSAMYLCASSWSTIRVEQFFGPGTRLTVL.

This clone has just one count. The CDR3 DNA is TGTGCCATCAGAGGACAGTCGGACACCGGGGAGCTGTTTTTT. Translating gives CAIRGQSDTGELFF. The chain carries TRBV10-3 and TRBJ2-2, with D tentatively TRBD1 (6 bases). Deletions cut 6 bases from V and 3 bases from J, with 11 bases between. The CDR3 runs 14 residues. CDR1 and CDR2 (germline): ENHRY, SYGVKD.

This chain uses TRBV28 with TRBJ1-1; TRBD1 is a possible D gene (5 bases). V lost 4 bases and J lost 4, with 16 bases in between. Germline V lookup: CDR1 MDHEN, CDR2 SYDVKM. The CDR3 covers 15 residues. The CDR3 DNA reads as TGTGCCAGCAGTTCTCACGGGTTTGGGGCCACTGAAGCTTTCTTT. Translation gives CASSSHGFGATEAFF.

This rearrangement joins TRBV18 to TRBJ1-5; weak D call: TRBD1 (5 bases). The CDR3 is 18 residues long. CDR1 is KGHSH, CDR2 LQKENI, per germline. V lost 4 bases, J lost 0 bases, and 19 bases lay in between. CDR3 bases: TGTGCCAGCTCACAAGTGGGAGGGACCCCTCTTAGCAATCAGCCCCAGCATTTT. Protein product: CASSQVGGTPLSNQPQHF. Full variable domain (rest looked up from reference TRBV18 and TRBJ1-5): NAGVMQNPRHLVRRRGQEARLRCSPMKGHSHVYWYRQLPEEGLKFMVYLQKENIIDESGMPKERFSAEFPKEGPSILRIQQVVRGDSAAYFCASSQVGGTPLSNQPQHFGDGTRLSIL.

This rearrangement joins TRBV7-2 to TRBJ1-1; D gene uncertain. Germline V gene lookup returns CDR1 SGHTA and CDR2 FQGNSA. The CDR3 runs to 15 residues. Trimming stripped 5 bases from V and 1 base from J, with 14 bases between. For the CDR3, the DNA is TGTGCCAGCAGCACCTTCGGACTGAGGAACACTGAAGCTTTCTTT. Its protein product is CASSTFGLRNTEAFF.

This clone was observed a single time. The chain employs TRBV9 and TRBJ1-3; TRBD1 matches 7 bases. The CDR3 contains 14 residues. Germline values: CDR1 SGDLS, CDR2 YYNGEE. With V trimmed by 0 bases and J by 10 bases, 7 bases remained unmatched. The CDR3 sequence: CASSVGGTVETIYF. CDR3 sequence (DNA): TGTGCCAGCAGCGTAGGCGGGACAGTCGAAACCATATATTTT.

This chain joins TRBV2 and TRBJ2-1, with D perhaps TRBD1 or TRBD2 (6 bases each). The V end lost 6 bases, the J end lost 8 bases, and 20 bases lay between the germline ends. Germline CDR1 SNHLY, CDR2 FYNNEI. The CDR3 is 15 residues long. The DNA for the CDR3 is TGTGCCAGCAGCCTCGATCAAACCGGGGGCCATGAGCAGTTCTTC. It codes for CASSLDQTGGHEQFF.

The V gene is TRBV2, the J gene TRBJ2-1, with 11 bases that match TRBD2. Germline CDR1 is SNHLY and CDR2 is FYNNEI. The junction had 4 bases not matched to a gene; V was cut back by 10 bases and J by 5 bases. The CDR3 length is 13 residues. In DNA form, the CDR3 reads TGTGCCACCCGACTAGCGGGGAACAATGAGCAGTTCTTC. Amino acids: CATRLAGNNEQFF.